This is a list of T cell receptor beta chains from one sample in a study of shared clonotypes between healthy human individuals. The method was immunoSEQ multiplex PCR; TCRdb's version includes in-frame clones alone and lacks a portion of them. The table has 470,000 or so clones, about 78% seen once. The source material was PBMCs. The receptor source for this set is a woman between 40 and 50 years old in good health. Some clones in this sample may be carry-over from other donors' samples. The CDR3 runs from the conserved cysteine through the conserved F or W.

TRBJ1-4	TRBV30	CAWSAAGQGDEKLFF
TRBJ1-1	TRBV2	CASIPPGQGNTEAFF
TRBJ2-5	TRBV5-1	CASRADAGRETQYF
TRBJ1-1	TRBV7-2	CATPPMNTEAFF
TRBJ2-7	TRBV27	CASSALGIYEQYF
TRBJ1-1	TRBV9	CASTRKGGDSFTEAFF
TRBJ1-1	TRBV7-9	CASSPRQENTEAFF
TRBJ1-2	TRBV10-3	CAISDSLYGYTF
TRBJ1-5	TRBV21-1	CASSKGDRGNYYSNQPQHF
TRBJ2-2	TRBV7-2	CASSRRTSGRAIRGELFF
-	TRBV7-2	CASSLRPYEQYF
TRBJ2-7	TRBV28	CAGTQSGGAMREQYF
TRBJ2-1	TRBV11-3	CASSFTGWGNEQFF
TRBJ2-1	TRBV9	CASSVAGVVNEQFF
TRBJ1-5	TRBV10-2	CASSERFIMKGQPQHF
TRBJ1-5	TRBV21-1	CASSKAAARRNQPQHF
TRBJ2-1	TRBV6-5	CASSYSRGTAQFF
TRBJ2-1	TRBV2	CASSRGTSGRGNYNEQFF
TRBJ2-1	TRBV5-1	CASSSIGGGDEQFF
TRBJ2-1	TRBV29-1	CSVEDRGKSGSYNEQFF
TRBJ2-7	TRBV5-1	CASSTSGNALVEQYF
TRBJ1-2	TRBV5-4	CASSSDRSYGYTF
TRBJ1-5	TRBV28	CASSLFGQGFSNQPQHF
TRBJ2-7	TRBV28	CASRGQGSYEQYF
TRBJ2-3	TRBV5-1	CASSIRQGTDTQYF
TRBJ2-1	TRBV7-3	CASSLGGSGEQFF
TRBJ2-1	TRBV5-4	CASSPTQRTYNEQFF
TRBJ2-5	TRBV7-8	CASSLYGQDQETQYF
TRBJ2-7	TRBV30	CAWSPDSYEQYF
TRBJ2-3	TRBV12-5	CASALVSGASTDTQYF
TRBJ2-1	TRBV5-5	CASSWASRGNEQFF
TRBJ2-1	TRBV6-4	CASSDSPDSYNEQFF
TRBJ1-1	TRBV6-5	CASSSFTGSTEAFF
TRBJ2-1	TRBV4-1	CASSRGIFDNEQFF
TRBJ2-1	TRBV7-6	CASSLAGSLYNEQFF
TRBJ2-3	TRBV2	CASSDWDRGTDTQYF
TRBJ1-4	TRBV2	CATALGQSNEKLFF